Listed below are T cell receptor beta chains from one sample, sequenced in a study of cytomegalovirus exposure and HLA in healthy donors. Data came from immunoSEQ multiplex PCR; TCRdb stores just in-frame clones and leaves some out. Of roughly 330,000 clones in the sample, 87% are singletons; the top ten hold approximately 1.1%. Material for sequencing was PBMCs. These receptor sequences come from a woman in her twenties or thirties in good health and CMV-seropositive. Each CDR3 is given with its conserved first and last residue. A D gene is named only where the DNA matches it firmly.

TRBJ1-1 NA TRBV5-1 CASSFQGTEAFF
TRBJ1-1 NA TRBV14 CASSTRSEAFF
TRBJ1-5 NA TRBV7-2 CASSLQGSRPQHF
TRBJ2-2 NA TRBV27 CASSLDWWKLSNTGELFF
TRBJ2-3 TRBD1 TRBV9 CASSRDRGTTDTQYF
TRBJ1-5 NA TRBV7-6 CASGLMSNQPQHF
TRBJ1-2 NA TRBV9 CASSVSGANYGYTF
TRBJ1-1 NA TRBV4-3 CASSQDPPGQRVGNTEAFF
TRBJ2-7 NA TRBV27 CASSLYRDYEQYF
TRBJ2-7 TRBD2 TRBV7-9 CASSPRLAGASYEQYF
TRBJ2-1 TRBD1 TRBV28 CASSFPRGPTGGKGDEQFF
TRBJ2-7 TRBD2 TRBV7-2 CASSLAASGRAFEQYF
TRBJ2-1 NA TRBV18 CASSSRLANSYNEQFF
TRBJ1-1 NA TRBV7-7 CASSRGQNTEAFF
TRBJ2-1 NA TRBV15 CATSSDLGWEFF
TRBJ1-2 TRBD1 TRBV28 CASSLDSTGAGGYTF
TRBJ2-7 NA TRBV4-2 CASSQGAYEQYF
TRBJ2-5 TRBD2 TRBV28 CASSLPKILFSGNEDETQYF
TRBJ2-3 NA TRBV5-4 CASRVQGRTDTQYF
TRBJ1-2 NA TRBV18 CASSARAVEYGYTF
TRBJ2-7 NA TRBV6-5 CASSPARSGYEQYF
TRBJ2-7 NA TRBV28 CASSLFGYEQYF
TRBJ2-7 NA TRBV29-1 CSVAKGSYEQYF
TRBJ1-6 NA TRBV28 CASSSLGPGVNSPLHF
TRBJ2-1 TRBD2 TRBV27 CASRDLLAGGQDEQFF
TRBJ2-1 TRBD2 TRBV7-3 CASSLTWTGTSGGSYNEQFF
TRBJ2-7 NA TRBV2 CASRIDHPYEQYF
TRBJ2-1 NA TRBV14 CASSPPGFGEQFF
TRBJ2-7 TRBD2 TRBV28 CASSPPGSGTVEGQYF
TRBJ2-2 NA TRBV9 CASSVWGESGELFF
TRBJ1-5 NA TRBV4-2 CASSQDRGNQPQHF
TRBJ2-1 NA TRBV5-4 CASSYLGGNEQFF
TRBJ2-7 NA TRBV7-9 CASSDDKWLLYF
TRBJ2-7 TRBD1 TRBV5-4 CASSWGQGEQYF
TRBJ2-7 NA TRBV30 CAGQGYEQYF
TRBJ2-3 NA TRBV11-2 CASSYSGGITDTQYF
TRBJ1-5 TRBD1 TRBV30 CAWSGDRRNQPQHF
TRBJ1-2 TRBD1 TRBV12-5 CASGLEEVAGGVKDGYTF
TRBJ1-1 NA TRBV27 CASSFRTGNTEAFF
TRBJ1-5 NA TRBV5-6 CASSLGQGSNQPQHF
TRBJ1-3 TRBD1 TRBV4-3 CASSQDRTGAIYF
TRBJ1-1 TRBD1 TRBV2 CASRMTGVMNTEAFF
TRBJ1-2 NA TRBV4-3 CASSLEIGGGDGYTF
TRBJ2-7 NA TRBV7-2 CASSLGTPYEQYF
TRBJ2-1 TRBD1 TRBV5-4 CASSPLRDRRSYNEQFF
TRBJ2-7 NA TRBV7-2 CASSLGSGTQRYEQYF
TRBJ1-4 NA TRBV30 CAWSVRTYRVEKLFF
TRBJ2-7 NA TRBV28 CASSSSSLASYEQYF
TRBJ2-3 NA TRBV29-1 CSDEDPRGDTQYF
TRBJ2-5 TRBD2 TRBV15 CATSRVGSGRETQYF
TRBJ1-6 TRBD1 TRBV15 CATSRMTGAMNNSPLHF
TRBJ1-1 NA TRBV7-5 CVRSPRQGAEAFF
TRBJ2-1 NA TRBV6-5 CASSYSAVAEQFF
TRBJ2-2 NA TRBV5-1 CASSNRETNTGELFF
TRBJ2-7 NA TRBV2 CASSYRQAYEQYF
TRBJ1-2 TRBD1 TRBV29-1 CSVGGTGNNYGYTF
TRBJ2-3 NA TRBV6-5 CASSYGSGIGTDTQYF
TRBJ2-7 NA TRBV28 CASSPEGFEQYF
TRBJ1-2 TRBD1 TRBV7-2 CASSKGTGGLYGYTF
TRBJ1-2 TRBD1 TRBV6-5 CASGQGDNYGYTF